These 18 T cell receptor beta chains share one sample of origin, sequenced in a study of blood T cells in healthy people across ages. Primers used in a second PCR of about 6 to 11 cycles were a sample-barcoded 5' primer and a J-beta primer mix. TCRdb reprocessed the 5' RACE reads with MiXCR, giving one entry per CDR3 protein. The top ten hold about 11% of the sample, which has roughly 1,500,000 distinct CDR3 sequences, about 31% seen once. Sequencing was carried out using blood. These receptors all come from a woman aged 25 to 39 in good health.

This clonotype has just a few counts. The chain has TRBV28 and TRBJ2-1; maybe TRBD1 (6 bases). This CDR3 comprises 15 residues. Germline CDR1 reads MDHEN; CDR2 reads SYDVKM. Trimming cost V 2 bases and J 5 bases, with 13 bases left between them. This CDR3 reads CASSLRQGKNNEQFF. In DNA form, the CDR3 reads TGTGCCAGCAGTTTAAGGCAGGGGAAGAACAATGAGCAGTTCTTC.

The chain links TRBV10-3 to TRBJ2-5; D may match TRBD1 or TRBD2 (6 bases each). The CDR3 runs to 15 residues. Deletions cut 3 bases from V and 7 bases from J, with 18 bases between. Germline-derived CDR1 and CDR2 are ENHRY and SYGVKD. CDR3 nucleotide sequence: TGTGCCATCAGTGACAGGGGCTTTGGGGGAGGGACCCAGTACTTC. Translation gives CAISDRGFGGGTQYF.

The count of this clonotype is one. A clone one base away is much larger, so this may be a read error. V and J are TRBV29-1 and TRBJ2-7; D is ambiguous. There are 14 residues in the CDR3. Germline CDR1 SQVTM, CDR2 ANQGSEA. The CDR3 DNA reads as TGCAGCGTTATAACCCCTCACGACGGCTACGGGCAGTACTTC. The encoded protein is CSVITPHDGYGQYF.

This chain joins TRBV5-1 and TRBJ2-5, with 8 nucleotides matching TRBD1. The CDR3 is 14 amino acids. Trimming removed 4 bases from V and 5 bases from J; junction bases left unmatched: 7. CDR1 is SGHRS and CDR2 is YFSETQ in the germline V gene. CDR3 bases: TGCGCCAGCAGCCCGGGACAGGAGTGGGAGACCCAGTACTTC. Its translation is CASSPGQEWETQYF.

The chain is built from TRBV5-1 and TRBJ2-7; a possible D gene is TRBD2 (6 bases). Trimming removed 1 base at V and 6 bases at J, with 11 bases between. Germline-derived CDR1 and CDR2 are SGHRS and YFSETQ. The CDR3 sequence is 13 residues long. The DNA for the CDR3 is TGCGCCAGCAGCTTGTGGGGAGGAAGCGAGCAGTACTTC. Encoded protein: CASSLWGGSEQYF.

The chain couples TRBV20-1 to TRBJ2-3; TRBD2 is a possible D gene (6 bases). The CDR3 extends over 15 amino acids. CDR1 and CDR2 (germline): DFQATT, SNEGSKA (reference sequence). The ends were cut back, 1 base at V and 6 bases at J, with 17 bases in the middle. In nucleotides, the CDR3 is TGCAGTGCTAGAGCTTTGGCGGGGCCGTTGGATACGCAGTATTTT. The encoded protein is CSARALAGPLDTQYF.

This chain joins TRBV20-1 and TRBJ2-3; possibly TRBD2 for D (6 bases). CDR1 is DFQATT and CDR2 is SNEGSKA in the germline V gene (reference sequence). The CDR3 covers 14 residues. The V gene lost 2 bases and the J gene lost 4 bases, with 13 bases spanning the gap. The CDR3, as DNA: TGCAGTGCTAGACTAACTAGCTTCGCAGATACGCAGTATTTT. Translated, it gives CSARLTSFADTQYF.

This clonotype came up once. A much larger clone is a single base away; this may be a read error. The gene calls are TRBV4-1 and TRBJ2-5; tentatively, D is TRBD1 (5 bases). CDR1 MGHRA and CDR2 YSYEKL come from the germline V gene. V was trimmed by 4 bases and J by 5 bases, leaving 17 bases between them. This CDR3 comprises 15 residues. The CDR3 DNA reads TGCGCCAGCAGCCCTCCGACAGAGCTACGGGAGACCCAGTACTTC. Translating it yields CASSPPTELRETQYF.

This clonotype was observed a few times. CDR3 protein: CASSVKETVNSPLHF. Written as DNA, the CDR3 is TGTGCCAGCAGCGTAAAGGAGACAGTTAATTCACCCCTCCACTTT. V and J are TRBV9 and TRBJ1-6, with TRBD1 as a possible D gene (5 bases). Germline V gene data show CDR1 as SGDLS and CDR2 as YYNGEE. The CDR3 is made up of 15 amino acids. V was shortened by 1 base and J by 6 bases, with 11 bases between the two germline ends. Supplemented by reference TRBV9 and TRBJ1-6, the full variable domain reads DSGVTQTPKHLITATGQRVTLRCSPRSGDLSVYWYQQSLDQGLQFLIQYYNGEERAKGNILERFSAQQFPDLHSELNLSSLELGDSALYFCASSVKETVNSPLHFGNGTRLTVT.

This clonotype was seen only once. The gene calls are TRBV10-1 and TRBJ2-7; 10 bases align to TRBD2. The CDR3 length is 21 residues. Germline trimming cut 5 bases from V and 5 bases from J; bases unmatched to any gene: 27. The V gene's germline CDR1 is WNHNN and CDR2 SYGVQD (reference sequence). The CDR3 region is CASSLGRGRTRTSGLRDEQYF. In nucleotides, the CDR3 is TGCGCCAGCAGTTTGGGCAGGGGGCGAACTAGGACTAGCGGTTTACGCGACGAGCAGTACTTC.

The chain links TRBV21-1 to TRBJ2-5; the table's D gene call, TRBD1, was not cross checked with the DNA. TRBV21-1 is deemed a pseudogene. The CDR3 is 12 residues long. The CDR3 DNA follows: TGTGCCAGCAGCCCTCCGCCCGGGACCCAGTACTTC. Translated: CASSPPPGTQYF.

This clonotype appeared a few times. The gene calls are TRBV20-1 and TRBJ2-1; 8 bases are shared with TRBD2. Germline values: CDR1 DFQATT, CDR2 SNEGSKA (reference sequence). This CDR3 comprises 12 residues. The CDR3 DNA reads as TGCGTAAGCGGGAGCTCCTACAATGAGCAGTTCTTC. Encoded protein: CVSGSSYNEQFF.

J is TRBJ1-4 and V is TRBV20-1; 7 bases match TRBD1. Germline V lookup: CDR1 DFQATT, CDR2 SNEGSKA (reference sequence). The CDR3 consists of 13 residues. J lost 6 bases, V lost 1 base, and 2 bases had no gene match. The CDR3 reads CSARVQGYEKLFF. CDR3 nucleotide sequence: TGCAGTGCTAGAGTACAGGGGTATGAAAAACTGTTTTTT.

This clonotype was seen many times. The chain is built from TRBV7-6 and TRBJ2-5; D ambiguous. This CDR3 has 14 amino acids. Germline V gene sequence: CDR1 SGHVS, CDR2 FNYEAQ. V was shortened by 3 bases and J by 4 bases, with 12 bases between the two germline ends. CDR3 protein: CASSFSDQGETQYF. CDR3 nucleotide sequence: TGTGCCAGCAGCTTTTCGGACCAAGGAGAGACCCAGTACTTC.

The chain is built from TRBV28 and TRBJ1-5; no firm D call. Germline loops: CDR1 MDHEN, CDR2 SYDVKM. The CDR3 spans 16 residues. V shed 7 bases and J shed 2 bases, with 18 bases lying between them. The CDR3 sequence: CASMSIGEVGNQPQHF. CDR3 coding DNA: TGTGCCAGCATGTCTATCGGTGAGGTGGGCAATCAGCCCCAGCATTTT. The full variable domain, completed using reference TRBV28 and TRBJ1-5, is DVKVTQSSRYLVKRTGEKVFLECVQDMDHENMFWYRQDPGLGLRLIYFSYDVKMKEKGDIPEGYSVSREKKERFSLILESASTNQTSMYLCASMSIGEVGNQPQHFGDGTRLSIL.

V usage is TRBV10-3 and J usage is TRBJ1-2; D possibly corresponds to TRBD1 (5 bases). The CDR3 contains 13 residues. Trimming shortened V by 8 bases and J by 1 base, and 11 bases separated the two germline ends. CDR1 and CDR2 from the germline V gene are ENHRY and SYGVKD. DNA for the CDR3: TGTGCCATCGGGGGGACCGATAACTATGGCTACACCTTC. It encodes CAIGGTDNYGYTF.

This clonotype came up a few times. The chain uses TRBV30 and TRBJ2-3; 7 bases match TRBD1. CDR3 length: 14 amino acids. Germline assignment: CDR1 GTSNPN and CDR2 SVGIG (reference sequence). After removal of 5 bases from V and 0 bases from J, the junction contained 5 bases not matched to a gene. CDR3 amino acids: CAWRGQFSTDTQYF. In nucleotides, the CDR3 is TGTGCCTGGCGGGGACAGTTTAGCACAGATACGCAGTATTTT.

The chain links TRBV7-2 to TRBJ2-5; maybe TRBD2 (5 bases). The CDR3 totals 16 residues. V was pared by 4 bases and J by 1 base, with 16 bases between. Germline-derived CDR1 and CDR2 are SGHTA and FQGNSA. This CDR3 reads CASSSLRGLTQETQYF. CDR3 DNA sequence: TGTGCCAGCAGCTCTCTCCGGGGTCTAACCCAAGAGACCCAGTACTTC.